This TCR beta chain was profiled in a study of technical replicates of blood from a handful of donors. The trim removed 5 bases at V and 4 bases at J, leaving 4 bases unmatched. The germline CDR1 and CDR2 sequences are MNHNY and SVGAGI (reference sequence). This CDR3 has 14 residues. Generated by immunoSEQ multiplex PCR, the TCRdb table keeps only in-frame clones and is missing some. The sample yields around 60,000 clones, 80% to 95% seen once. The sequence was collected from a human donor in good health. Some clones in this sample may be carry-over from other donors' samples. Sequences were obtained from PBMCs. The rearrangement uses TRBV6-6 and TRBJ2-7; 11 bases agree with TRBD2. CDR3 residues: CASSDSGRAYEQYF. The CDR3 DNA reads TGTGCCAGCAGTGATAGCGGGAGGGCATACGAGCAGTACTTC.